This T cell receptor beta chain originates from a study of human T cells and chemical hapten exposure. The wider study: Donors were sensitized with 2% DPC on the upper inner arm.

This clonotype has ten or more counts. The antigen is unknown. Time point described: pre-sensitization, week 0. Noted treatment: therapeutic diphenylcyclopropenone sensitization with weekly scalp DPC. Broader study findings: DPC sensitization produced no change in TCRs with frequency above 1 in 1000.

Attachment of unique molecular identifiers to individual cDNA molecules was performed in the library. TCRdb processed the RACE reads anew with MiXCR; each CDR3 protein has one entry. The sample holds a few hundred thousand distinct CDR3 sequences, around 7% seen once. Deletions cut 3 bases from V and 11 bases from J, with 16 bases between. In germline, CDR1 is MGHRA, CDR2 YSYEKL. This CDR3 has 13 residues. The source was whole blood, collected in connection with sensitization to the hapten diphenylcyclopropenone (DPC). The receptor comes from a man younger than 30 with alopecia areata. Some clones in this sample may be carry-over from other donors' samples. The chain links TRBV4-1 to TRBJ1-1; D is unresolved. The CDR3 nucleotides read TGCGCCAGCAGCCAGTTAGGCCCCCGGACGGCTTTCTTT. The encoded protein is CASSQLGPRTAFF.